The 28 T cell receptor beta chains in this list originate from one sample, sequenced in a study of blood T cells in healthy people across ages. With a J-beta primer mix and a sample-barcoded 5' primer, a second PCR ran roughly 7 to 11 cycles. TCRdb processed the 5' RACE reads anew with MiXCR; each CDR3 protein has one entry. The sample shows 1.4 million or so distinct CDR3 sequences, approximately 39% of them seen only once. The source material was blood. Receptors originate from a woman aged 18-29 years in good health.

Comment on this clonotype: This may stem from a read error, because a much larger clone lies one nucleotide away. V is TRBV10-3 and J is TRBJ2-3, with D possibly matching TRBD2 (6 bases). Germline V gene data show CDR1 as ENHRY and CDR2 as SYGVKD. This CDR3 comprises 14 residues. As DNA, the CDR3 is TGTGCCATCAGGCCGGGACTGATCACAGATGCGCAGTATTTT. Its translation is CAIRPGLITDAQYF.

This clonotype came up many times. This chain joins TRBV5-1 and TRBJ1-1; D unresolved. V lost 0 bases and J 4 bases, leaving 4 bases between the germline ends. The germline gives CDR1 SGHRS, CDR2 YFSETQ. The CDR3 is 12 amino acids. CDR3 region: CASSLDLTEAFF. In DNA form, the CDR3 reads TGCGCCAGCAGCTTGGACCTCACTGAAGCTTTCTTT.

The rearrangement joins TRBV4-1 to TRBJ2-1; 11 nucleotides align to TRBD2. The CDR3 contains 16 residues. Germline V CDR1 and CDR2: MGHRA, YSYEKL. With 1 base clipped from V and 7 bases from J, the junction kept 6 bases outside the gene matches. CDR3 DNA sequence: TGCGCCAGCAGCCAAGTAGTTAGCGGGGGGGAGAATGAGCAGTTCTTC. Its protein product is CASSQVVSGGENEQFF.

The V call is TRBV5-1, the J call TRBJ1-2; D is ambiguous. The CDR3 covers 14 residues. Trimming cost V 0 bases and J 2 bases, with 8 bases left between them. Germline CDR1 is SGHRS and CDR2 is YFSETQ. The CDR3 coding sequence is TGCGCCAGCAGCTTGGAACCGGTGAACTATGGCTACACCTTC. This translates into CASSLEPVNYGYTF.

The chain recombines TRBV28 with TRBJ1-2, with 7 bases aligning to TRBD1. Trimming removed 4 bases from V and 5 bases from J; junction bases left unmatched: 4. From germline, CDR1 is MDHEN and CDR2 SYDVKM. The CDR3 spans 13 residues. The CDR3 reads CASSSRGRYGYTF. CDR3 bases: TGTGCCAGCAGTTCTAGGGGGCGTTATGGCTACACCTTC.

On this clonotype: This may be a read error: a much more frequent sequence differs by one nucleotide. The chain links TRBV12-3 or TRBV12-4 to TRBJ2-7; D perhaps matches TRBD1 (6 bases). The CDR3 consists of 15 residues. The CDR3 loop reads CASSLWDTGSCEQYF. The CDR3 region has the DNA TGTGCCAGCAGTTTGTGGGACACGGGTTCCTGCGAGCAGTACTTC.

This rearrangement joins TRBV11-2 to TRBJ2-5, with TRBD1 matching over 8 bases. The CDR3 spans 14 residues. Germline V gene sequence: CDR1 SGHAT, CDR2 FQNNGV. The V gene end was trimmed by 5 bases and the J gene end by 2 bases; junction bases not matched to a gene: 4. This CDR3 is CASSHRGSQETQYF. In nucleotides, the CDR3 is TGTGCCAGCAGCCACAGGGGGTCTCAAGAGACCCAGTACTTC.

A few counts support this clonotype. The chain recombines TRBV29-1 with TRBJ2-1; perhaps TRBD2 as D (5 bases). The germline CDR1 and CDR2 sequences are SQVTM and ANQGSEA. The V end lost 3 bases, the J end lost 8 bases, and 17 bases lay between the germline ends. The CDR3 length is 14 residues. The CDR3 region has the DNA TGCAGCGTTGATTCGATAGGGAGACACGATGAGCAGTTCTTC. It encodes CSVDSIGRHDEQFF.

The V gene is TRBV4-1, the J gene TRBJ2-1; D unresolved. This CDR3 spans 16 amino acids. CDR1 is MGHRA, CDR2 YSYEKL, per germline. V lost 0 bases to trimming and J lost 4 bases, with 13 bases between them. CDR3 protein: CASSQEGGFLYNEQFF. In DNA form, the CDR3 reads TGCGCCAGCAGCCAAGAGGGCGGATTTTTGTACAATGAGCAGTTCTTC.

The rearrangement links TRBV7-9 to TRBJ2-7; D uncertain. The V gene's germline CDR1 is SEHNR and CDR2 FQNEAQ (reference sequence). The CDR3 has 14 residues. V was trimmed by 1 base and J by 3 bases, leaving 10 bases between them. CDR3 sequence: CASSLVVRYYEQYF. The CDR3 DNA follows: TGTGCCAGCAGCTTAGTGGTCAGATACTACGAGCAGTACTTC.

This sequence joins TRBV7-3 and TRBJ2-7; no clear D gene. Per the germline V gene, CDR1 is SGHTA and CDR2 is FQGTGA. V lost 2 bases, J lost 5 bases, and 10 bases lay in between. The CDR3 is 13 residues long. The CDR3 nucleotides read TGTGCCAGCAGCTTAGCCGTGTCTAACGAGCAGTACTTC. This codes for CASSLAVSNEQYF.

This clonotype has just a few counts. V usage is TRBV7-6 and J usage is TRBJ2-7, with a weak D call TRBD2 (6 bases). Looked up from germline, CDR1 is SGHVS and CDR2 is FNYEAQ. This CDR3 is built from 14 residues. V was pared by 1 base and J by 2 bases, with 9 bases between. The CDR3: CASSLDSGAYEQYF. Here the CDR3 DNA reads TGTGCCAGCAGCTTAGATTCGGGGGCCTACGAGCAGTACTTC.

This clonotype was seen a handful of times. The chain recombines TRBV11-2 with TRBJ1-6, with D possibly being TRBD1 (6 bases). Trimming stripped 5 bases from V and 3 bases from J, with 8 bases between. This CDR3 spans 14 amino acids. Germline assignment: CDR1 SGHAT and CDR2 FQNNGV. The CDR3 loop reads CASSGTIYNSPLHF. In DNA, the CDR3 is TGTGCCAGCAGCGGGACAATCTATAATTCACCCCTCCACTTT.

The CDR3 DNA follows: TGCGCCAGCAGCCAAGAAGGCGGATTAGGGGAAACCCAGTACTTC. This gives the protein CASSQEGGLGETQYF. The genes are TRBV4-3 and TRBJ2-5; TRBD1 might be the D (5 bases). V lost 0 bases to trimming and J lost 8 bases, with 16 bases between them. Per germline, CDR1 LGHNA and CDR2 YSLEER. The CDR3 has 15 amino acids.

V is TRBV9 and J is TRBJ1-4; the match to TRBD1 covers 9 bases. The CDR3 length is 15 residues. Germline values: CDR1 SGDLS, CDR2 YYNGEE. The V gene end was trimmed by 4 bases and the J gene end by 7 bases; junction bases not matched to a gene: 8. DNA for the CDR3: TGTGCCAGCAGCTGGGCAGGGGACAGGGCTGAAAAACTGTTTTTT. The encoded protein is CASSWAGDRAEKLFF.

This clonotype was seen more than once but under ten times. The gene calls are TRBV20-1 and TRBJ1-2, with D tentatively TRBD1 (5 bases). The CDR3 contains 13 residues. From germline, CDR1 is DFQATT and CDR2 SNEGSKA (reference sequence). Trimming took 0 bases from V and 8 from J, leaving 13 bases between them. CDR3 in amino acids: CSARDKGVEGYTF. The DNA for the CDR3 is TGCAGTGCTAGAGATAAAGGGGTGGAGGGCTACACCTTC.

Only one count was recorded for this clonotype. The genes are TRBV15 and TRBJ2-1; D assignment may be TRBD1 or TRBD2 (7 bases each). The length of the CDR3 is 16 residues. CDR1 LNHNV and CDR2 YYDKDF come from the germline V gene (reference sequence). Trimming took off 2 bases at V and 3 bases at J, with 14 bases between the two ends. CDR3 coding DNA: TGTGCCACCAGCAGAAACAGGGGAGGGGGCTACAATGAGCAGTTCTTC. This codes for CATSRNRGGGYNEQFF.

This chain joins TRBV29-1 and TRBJ2-7, with 9 bases aligning to TRBD2. The CDR3 spans 13 residues. Germline assignment: CDR1 SQVTM and CDR2 ANQGSEA. V lost 6 bases and J lost 7; bases outside the gene matches: 10. The CDR3 protein is CSVRGLALYEQYF. CDR3 DNA: TGCAGCGTCCGGGGACTAGCCCTGTATGAGCAGTACTTC.

The genes are TRBV6-1 and TRBJ2-3; 7 bases agree with TRBD1. The length of the CDR3 is 14 residues. Trimming removed 3 bases from V and 4 bases from J; junction bases left unmatched: 4. Germline V gives CDR1 MNHNS, CDR2 SASEGT. CDR3 bases: TGTGCCAGCAGTGATTTTCAGGGGGCAGATACGCAGTATTTT. This gives the protein CASSDFQGADTQYF.

This clonotype was seen a few times. The chain couples TRBV5-1 to TRBJ1-1; 7 positions match TRBD1. J was trimmed by 7 bases and V by 4 bases; bases with no gene match: 10. The CDR3 has 14 amino acids. CDR1 and CDR2 from the germline V gene are SGHRS and YFSETQ. CDR3 coding DNA: TGCGCCAGCAGCGTGGGGGGACAGCCGGGTGAAGCTTTCTTT. Translating it yields CASSVGGQPGEAFF.

This sequence joins TRBV7-2 and TRBJ2-7; 12 nucleotides align to TRBD2. Germline trimming cut 5 bases from V and 4 bases from J; bases unmatched to any gene: 6. This CDR3 contains 15 residues. Germline V gene sequence: CDR1 SGHTA, CDR2 FQGNSA. CDR3 in amino acids: CASSKTSGSPYEQYF. CDR3 sequence (DNA): TGTGCCAGCAGCAAGACTAGCGGGAGTCCGTACGAGCAGTACTTC.

A few counts support this clonotype. The chain has TRBV3-1 and TRBJ2-7, with 10 bases fitting TRBD2. The CDR3 runs 15 residues. Germline V gene lookup returns CDR1 LGHDT and CDR2 YNNKEL (reference sequence). Trimming at V came to 0 bases and at J to 5 bases, leaving 4 bases not matched to a gene. For the CDR3, the DNA is TGTGCCAGCAGCCAAGAGGGGCTAGCGGGAGACGAGCAGTACTTC. Translation: CASSQEGLAGDEQYF.

This clonotype was picked up a small number of times. The V and J genes are TRBV20-1 and TRBJ2-5; TRBD1 aligns across 7 bases. Trimming took 1 base from V and 4 from J; bases not matched to a gene: 6. Per the germline V gene, CDR1 is DFQATT and CDR2 is SNEGSKA (reference sequence). The CDR3 totals 14 residues. The CDR3 DNA sequence: TGCAGTGCTAGAGCCCAGACAGGGTCAGAGACCCAGTACTTC. Amino acids: CSARAQTGSETQYF.

This clonotype came up a few times. The chain employs TRBV7-2 and TRBJ2-4; D is possibly TRBD1 (6 bases). With the DNA end fitting TRBJ2-5 better, the J assignment may be wrong. Germline-derived CDR1 and CDR2 are SGHTA and FQGNSA. This CDR3 is 13 amino acids long. The CDR3 region is CASSLDRDKTQYF. The CDR3 coding sequence is TGTGCCAGCAGCCTGGACAGAGACAAGACCCAGTACTTC.

The chain links TRBV30 to TRBJ2-7, with 12 bases identical to TRBD2. Germline V gives CDR1 GTSNPN, CDR2 SVGIG (reference sequence). This CDR3 is built from 18 residues. V was clipped by 0 bases and J by 5 bases; unmatched bases: 14. DNA of the CDR3: TGTGCCTGGAGTGTAAGGACGGGGCTAGCGGGAGGGAAAGACGAGCAGTACTTC. It translates to CAWSVRTGLAGGKDEQYF.

V and J are TRBV28 and TRBJ2-7; TRBD1 aligns across 7 bases. The CDR3 is 15 residues long. Germline CDR1 reads MDHEN; CDR2 reads SYDVKM. The J segment lost 3 bases and the V segment lost 4 bases, leaving 9 bases of the junction unmatched. The CDR3 bases are TGTGCCAGCAGTTCACCGGGACAGACCGTCTACGAGCAGTACTTC. Protein product: CASSSPGQTVYEQYF. Variable domain in full (rest from reference TRBV28 and TRBJ2-7): DVKVTQSSRYLVKRTGEKVFLECVQDMDHENMFWYRQDPGLGLRLIYFSYDVKMKEKGDIPEGYSVSREKKERFSLILESASTNQTSMYLCASSSPGQTVYEQYFGPGTRLTVT.

The chain is built from TRBV9 and TRBJ1-5; weak D call: TRBD1 (6 bases). This CDR3 has 15 amino acids. V was pared by 3 bases and J by 1 base, with 11 bases between. Per the germline V gene, CDR1 is SGDLS and CDR2 is YYNGEE. CDR3 sequence: CASSARGASNQPQHF. CDR3 bases: TGTGCCAGCAGCGCCCGGGGGGCCAGCAATCAGCCCCAGCATTTT.

This clonotype was seen only a few times. The chain joins TRBV7-2 to TRBJ2-7; D not certain. CDR1 and CDR2 from the germline V gene are SGHTA and FQGNSA. This CDR3 has 14 amino acids. V was cut by 4 bases and J by 4 bases, with 14 bases left in between. This chain's CDR3 is CASSSRPPPYEQYF. As DNA, the CDR3 is TGTGCCAGCAGCTCAAGGCCCCCCCCTTACGAGCAGTACTTC.